The present TCR beta chain was sequenced within a study of blood T cell repertoires in COVID-19. Clones were sequenced by immunoSEQ multiplex PCR, and TCRdb holds only the in-frame ones, with some missing. Seen here are roughly 240,000 clones, 80% to 90% observed once, and the top ten hold just over 0.85%. Germline CDR1 MNHEY, CDR2 SVGAGI. V dropped 5 bases and J dropped 5 bases, with 9 bases sitting between them. CDR3 length equals 12 residues. This chain links TRBV6-5 with TRBJ1-2; D possibly corresponds to TRBD1 (6 bases). This clonotype was sampled from a man between 50 and 59 years old who had been exposed to COVID-19. Sequencing was done on a sample of PBMCs or T cells enriched from blood (not recorded which). The CDR3 DNA follows: TGTGCCAGCAGTCGAACAGGGTATGGCTACACCTTC. It yields the protein CASSRTGYGYTF.